Included here is one T cell receptor beta chain sequence, with context. This entry comes from a study of patients and donors after allogeneic stem cell transplantation. In TCRdb, the RT-PCR reads were re-called with MiXCR into one record per CDR3 protein. The sample consists of 150,000 to 200,000 distinct CDR3 sequences, nearly 25% of them appearing once. Germline loops: CDR1 SGHRS, CDR2 YFSETQ. J was trimmed by 3 bases and V by 2 bases; bases with no gene match: 3. The CDR3 runs 14 residues. The V call is TRBV5-1, the J call TRBJ2-5, with 8 nucleotides matching TRBD1. Sequenced: blood, either unsorted or a sorted T cell fraction (not recorded which). The sequence was collected from a human donor who was either an allogeneic HSCT recipient or a stem cell or donor lymphocyte infusion donor (not recorded which). It is not recorded whose cells these are; they may come from a transplant donor. CDR3 region: CASSFQGAEETQYF. The CDR3 DNA is TGCGCCAGCAGCTTTCAGGGGGCGGAAGAGACCCAGTACTTC.